The rows below give T cell receptor beta chains drawn from one sample of a study of blood T cells in healthy people across ages. TCRdb re-derived calls from the 5' RACE reads in MiXCR, one entry per CDR3 protein. The data show more than 600,000 distinct CDR3 sequences, 25% seen once. The same sample was also studied in work on T cells of mothers and their children.

The sequenced sample was blood. Receptor source: a boy aged 5-17 years in good health. Each CDR3 is given with its conserved first and last residue. A D gene is named only where the DNA matches it firmly. Clone sizes are given selectively: once, few, many, or a class where the clone is expanded.

d_call: -; j_call: TRBJ2-1; v_call: TRBV7-6; clone_size: -; cdr3_aa: CASSRISDEQFF; cdr3_nt: TGTGCCAGCAGCCGTATTTCGGATGAGCAGTTCTTC
d_call: -; j_call: TRBJ2-5; v_call: TRBV12-3/TRBV12-4; clone_size: few; cdr3_aa: CASSAGLDRETQYF; cdr3_nt: TGTGCCAGCAGTGCAGGACTGGACCGCGAGACCCAGTACTTC
d_call: -; j_call: TRBJ2-1; v_call: TRBV7-3; clone_size: -; cdr3_aa: CASSLEEGVEQFF; cdr3_nt: TGTGCCAGCAGCCTAGAGGAGGGGGTTGAGCAGTTCTTC
d_call: -; j_call: TRBJ2-7; v_call: TRBV29-1; clone_size: few; cdr3_aa: CSVQPDNEQYF; cdr3_nt: TGCAGCGTCCAACCGGATAACGAGCAGTACTTC
d_call: TRBD1; j_call: TRBJ2-7; v_call: TRBV12-5; clone_size: -; cdr3_aa: CASGLVRQGNYEQYF; cdr3_nt: TGTGCTAGTGGTTTGGTCAGACAGGGGAACTACGAGCAGTACTTC
d_call: -; j_call: TRBJ2-7; v_call: TRBV28; clone_size: once; cdr3_aa: CASRNRDTDYEQYF; cdr3_nt: TGTGCCAGCAGAAACCGGGACACCGACTACGAGCAGTACTTC
d_call: -; j_call: TRBJ2-5; v_call: TRBV9; clone_size: few; cdr3_aa: CASSGSTFNRETQYF; cdr3_nt: TGTGCCAGCAGCGGTAGTACTTTCAATCGAGAGACCCAGTACTTC
d_call: -; j_call: TRBJ2-4; v_call: TRBV2; clone_size: -; cdr3_aa: CASREDFPNIQYF; cdr3_nt: TGTGCCAGCAGGGAGGACTTCCCCAACATTCAGTACTTC
d_call: -; j_call: TRBJ2-2; v_call: TRBV7-6; clone_size: few; cdr3_aa: CASSRYSTGELFF; cdr3_nt: TGTGCCAGCAGCCGGTATAGCACCGGGGAGCTGTTTTTT
d_call: TRBD2; j_call: TRBJ2-1; v_call: TRBV5-1; clone_size: few; cdr3_aa: CASSLGLAGEGDEQFF; cdr3_nt: TGCGCCAGCAGCTTGGGCCTAGCGGGAGAAGGGGATGAGCAGTTCTTC
d_call: TRBD2; j_call: TRBJ2-1; v_call: TRBV7-6; clone_size: few; cdr3_aa: CASSLVVLAGDTIISYNEQFF; cdr3_nt: TGTGCCAGCAGCTTAGTAGTGTTAGCGGGAGATACTATAATCTCCTACAATGAGCAGTTCTTC
d_call: -; j_call: TRBJ2-7; v_call: TRBV4-2; clone_size: -; cdr3_aa: CASSQAGQPYEQYF; cdr3_nt: TGTGCCAGCAGCCAAGCGGGGCAACCCTACGAGCAGTACTTC
d_call: -; j_call: TRBJ1-1; v_call: TRBV13; clone_size: -; cdr3_aa: CASSSTRLDTEAFF; cdr3_nt: TGTGCCAGCAGCTCCACCCGGTTGGACACTGAAGCTTTCTTT
d_call: -; j_call: TRBJ1-1; v_call: TRBV6-5; clone_size: few; cdr3_aa: CASSSPGANAFF; cdr3_nt: TGTGCCAGCAGTTCGCCGGGGGCGAACGCTTTCTTT
d_call: TRBD1; j_call: TRBJ1-6; v_call: TRBV7-8; clone_size: -; cdr3_aa: CASTFGRDRRSPLHF; cdr3_nt: TGTGCCAGCACCTTCGGCCGGGACAGAAGGTCACCCCTCCACTTT
d_call: -; j_call: TRBJ2-3; v_call: TRBV11-2; clone_size: -; cdr3_aa: CASSLNPVRADTQYF; cdr3_nt: TGTGCCAGCAGCTTAAATCCGGTTCGGGCAGATACGCAGTATTTT
d_call: TRBD2; j_call: TRBJ2-1; v_call: TRBV3-1; clone_size: few; cdr3_aa: CASSQTPLAGGWNEQFF; cdr3_nt: TGTGCCAGCAGCCAGACCCCTCTAGCGGGAGGTTGGAATGAGCAGTTCTTC
d_call: -; j_call: TRBJ1-6; v_call: TRBV9; clone_size: few; cdr3_aa: CASSAGGGDNSPLHF; cdr3_nt: TGTGCCAGCAGCGCCGGTGGGGGGGATAATTCACCCCTCCACTTT
d_call: -; j_call: TRBJ2-5; v_call: TRBV28; clone_size: -; cdr3_aa: CASSLWWGETQYF; cdr3_nt: TGTGCCAGCAGTTTGTGGTGGGGGGAGACCCAGTACTTC
d_call: -; j_call: TRBJ2-5; v_call: TRBV7-9; clone_size: -; cdr3_aa: CASSSSLAHQETQYF; cdr3_nt: TGTGCCAGCAGCTCCTCACTAGCCCACCAAGAGACCCAGTACTTC
d_call: -; j_call: TRBJ1-1; v_call: TRBV9; clone_size: -; cdr3_aa: CASSGRQANTEAFF; cdr3_nt: TGTGCCAGCAGCGGTAGACAGGCGAACACTGAAGCTTTCTTT
d_call: TRBD2; j_call: TRBJ2-5; v_call: TRBV7-9; clone_size: -; cdr3_aa: CASSLVLAGEETQYF; cdr3_nt: TGTGCCAGCAGCTTAGTACTAGCGGGAGAAGAGACCCAGTACTTC
d_call: -; j_call: TRBJ1-6; v_call: TRBV12-3/TRBV12-4; clone_size: -; cdr3_aa: CASSPTGRRSLHF; cdr3_nt: TGTGCCAGCAGTCCCACGGGACGGAGATCCCTCCACTTT
d_call: -; j_call: TRBJ2-2; v_call: TRBV29-1; clone_size: few; cdr3_aa: CSVDGETDTGELFF; cdr3_nt: TGCAGCGTTGACGGGGAGACTGACACCGGGGAGCTGTTTTTT
d_call: TRBD1; j_call: TRBJ2-1; v_call: TRBV6-6; clone_size: few; cdr3_aa: CASSNLGTGGDEQFF; cdr3_nt: TGTGCCAGCAGTAACCTCGGGACAGGGGGCGATGAGCAGTTCTTC
d_call: -; j_call: TRBJ1-2; v_call: TRBV7-2; clone_size: -; cdr3_aa: CASSLEVGDPANTF; cdr3_nt: TGTGCCAGCAGCCTCGAAGTAGGGGATCCGGCGAACACCTTC
d_call: -; j_call: TRBJ2-1; v_call: TRBV7-2; clone_size: -; cdr3_aa: CAGGSGLISYNEQFF; cdr3_nt: TGTGCCGGCGGATCCGGGTTAATCTCCTACAATGAGCAGTTCTTC
d_call: TRBD2; j_call: TRBJ2-5; v_call: TRBV19; clone_size: -; cdr3_aa: CASSTLAGGQETQYF; cdr3_nt: TGTGCCAGTAGTACGCTAGCGGGGGGCCAAGAGACCCAGTACTTC
d_call: -; j_call: TRBJ2-6; v_call: TRBV3-1; clone_size: -; cdr3_aa: CASSQDGGAGANVLTF; cdr3_nt: TGTGCCAGCAGCCAAGACGGTGGAGCTGGGGCCAACGTCCTGACTTTC
d_call: TRBD2; j_call: TRBJ2-5; v_call: TRBV20-1; clone_size: few; cdr3_aa: CSARAPPLAGDANQETQYF; cdr3_nt: TGCAGTGCTAGAGCCCCCCCTCTAGCGGGAGACGCGAACCAAGAGACCCAGTACTTC
d_call: -; j_call: TRBJ1-4; v_call: TRBV11-3; clone_size: -; cdr3_aa: CASSDSPLGTNEKLFF; cdr3_nt: TGTGCCAGCAGCGACAGCCCGTTAGGGACTAATGAAAAACTGTTTTTT
d_call: -; j_call: TRBJ1-1; v_call: TRBV4-1; clone_size: -; cdr3_aa: CASSGVGVNSREAFF; cdr3_nt: TGCGCCAGCAGTGGGGTGGGGGTGAACTCCCGTGAAGCTTTCTTT
d_call: -; j_call: TRBJ1-4; v_call: TRBV15; clone_size: -; cdr3_aa: CATSRTSPEAEKLFF; cdr3_nt: TGTGCCACCAGCAGGACGAGCCCGGAGGCCGAAAAACTGTTTTTT
d_call: TRBD2; j_call: TRBJ2-1; v_call: TRBV24-1; clone_size: few; cdr3_aa: CATSDASGRGFEQFF; cdr3_nt: TGTGCCACCAGTGATGCGAGCGGGAGAGGGTTTGAGCAGTTCTTC
d_call: TRBD2; j_call: TRBJ2-5; v_call: TRBV11-2; clone_size: few; cdr3_aa: CASSSPTSGISWETQYF; cdr3_nt: TGTGCCAGCAGCTCACCCACTAGCGGGATATCTTGGGAGACCCAGTACTTC
d_call: -; j_call: TRBJ2-5; v_call: TRBV28; clone_size: -; cdr3_aa: CASSTQGLEETQYF; cdr3_nt: TGTGCCAGCAGTACCCAGGGGCTTGAAGAGACCCAGTACTTC
d_call: -; j_call: TRBJ2-7; v_call: TRBV20-1; clone_size: few; cdr3_aa: CSSRSDRTYEQYF; cdr3_nt: TGCAGTTCCCGATCCGACAGGACCTACGAGCAGTACTTC
d_call: -; j_call: TRBJ1-3; v_call: TRBV7-9; clone_size: -; cdr3_aa: CASSLWEGNTIYF; cdr3_nt: TGTGCCAGCAGCCTCTGGGAGGGAAACACCATATATTTT
d_call: -; j_call: TRBJ2-5; v_call: TRBV4-1; clone_size: -; cdr3_aa: CASSQHGLEGGEWETQYF; cdr3_nt: TGCGCCAGCAGCCAACATGGGCTAGAGGGAGGTGAATGGGAGACCCAGTACTTC
d_call: -; j_call: TRBJ1-6; v_call: TRBV12-3/TRBV12-4; clone_size: few; cdr3_aa: CASSLGFGVTDSPLHF; cdr3_nt: TGTGCCAGCAGTTTGGGATTCGGGGTAACGGATTCACCCCTCCACTTT
d_call: -; j_call: TRBJ2-5; v_call: TRBV29-1; clone_size: -; cdr3_aa: CSVEDTGAGTQYF; cdr3_nt: TGCAGCGTTGAAGATACCGGAGCGGGGACCCAGTACTTC
d_call: -; j_call: TRBJ1-4; v_call: TRBV28; clone_size: -; cdr3_aa: CASSPSGMGAEKLFF; cdr3_nt: TGTGCCAGCAGCCCCTCCGGGATGGGGGCTGAAAAACTGTTTTTT
d_call: -; j_call: TRBJ1-2; v_call: TRBV12-3/TRBV12-4; clone_size: once; cdr3_aa: CASKLDSNYGYTF; cdr3_nt: TGTGCCAGCAAACTTGACAGTAACTATGGCTACACCTTC
d_call: -; j_call: TRBJ1-2; v_call: TRBV10-3; clone_size: -; cdr3_aa: CAISDPLGASYTF; cdr3_nt: TGTGCCATCAGTGATCCCCTAGGAGCAAGCTACACCTTC
d_call: -; j_call: TRBJ2-7; v_call: TRBV4-1; clone_size: few; cdr3_aa: CASSHGGTYEQYF; cdr3_nt: TGCGCCAGCAGCCACGGCGGTACCTACGAGCAGTACTTC